A single sample is the source of the 7 T cell receptor beta chains below, sequenced in a study of neurological immune-mediated disorders (dated 2019 in TCRdb). Library creation used 5' RACE. The run used an Illumina HiSeq 2500. Through fastp at Q25 and MiXCR, TCRdb rebuilt clones from the public reads, retaining in-frame beta chains. Each entry is one CDR3 protein sequence, shown with its most common DNA and genes. This sample is represented by approximately 43,000 distinct CDR3 sequences; 2% to 2.5% of them were singletons. The biggest ten clones account for around 12% of the sample. The specimen was PBMCs. Receptors were obtained from a man aged 25-45 years with multiple sclerosis.

This clonotype was recorded at least ten times. The chain is built from TRBV3-1 and TRBJ2-7, with 7 bases identical to TRBD2. This CDR3 comprises 16 residues. Germline-derived CDR1 and CDR2 are LGHDT and YNNKEL (reference sequence). V trimming: 5 bases; J trimming: 6 bases; junction bases outside the gene matches: 16. Written as DNA, the CDR3 is TGTGCCAGCAGCTCTTTCGTCGGGCGGGGGATGGGCGAGCAGTACTTC. It codes for CASSSFVGRGMGEQYF.

This clonotype came up many times. The rearrangement links TRBV21-1 to TRBJ2-7; TRBD1, the D gene given by the table, was not confirmed from the DNA. TRBV21-1 is flagged as a pseudogene. The CDR3 has 14 residues. DNA for the CDR3: TGTGCCAGCAGCGTAGGGGGCGGCTACTACGAGCAGTACTTC. Residues: CASSVGGGYYEQYF.

This clonotype was detected ten times or more. The J gene is TRBJ2-7, the V gene TRBV20-1; 14 nucleotides agree with TRBD2. The CDR3 has 15 amino acids. The germline CDR1 and CDR2 sequences are DFQATT and SNEGSKA (reference sequence). With V trimmed by 5 bases and J by 3 bases, 6 bases remained unmatched. In DNA, the CDR3 is TGCAGTGCTGAGGGACTAGCGGGAGCCCGCTACGAGCAGTACTTC. Amino acids: CSAEGLAGARYEQYF.

This clonotype was counted ten times or more. The rearrangement joins TRBV6-2 or TRBV6-3 to TRBJ1-4; D not resolved. The CDR3 runs 15 residues. Looked up from germline, CDR1 is MNHEY and CDR2 is SVGEGT. V lost 7 bases, J lost 0 bases, and 12 bases lay in between. The CDR3 bases are TGTGCCAGCAAGGATGCCAGATCAACTAATGAAAAACTGTTTTTT. It encodes CASKDARSTNEKLFF.

This clonotype was recorded at least ten times. The genes are TRBV7-2 and TRBJ2-7; D call uncertain. Germline CDR1 is SGHTA and CDR2 is FQGNSA. The V gene lost 5 bases and the J gene lost 3 bases, with 11 bases spanning the gap. The CDR3 is made up of 13 amino acids. For the CDR3, the DNA is TGTGCCAGCAGCCGGAGAGGTCGCTACGAGCAGTACTTC. Protein: CASSRRGRYEQYF. The whole variable domain, remainder taken from reference TRBV7-2 and TRBJ2-7, is GAGVSQSPSNKVTEKGKDVELRCDPISGHTALYWYRQSLGQGLEFLIYFQGNSAPDKSGLPSDRFSAERTGGSVSTLTIQRTQQEDSAVYLCASSRRGRYEQYFGPGTRLTVT.

This chain uses TRBV12-2 with TRBJ1-1; TRBD1 is the table's D call, not checked against the DNA. TRBV12-2 is recorded as a pseudogene. The CDR3 contains 17 residues. DNA of the CDR3: TGTGCAAGTCGGGATACCCTGCGGGGACAGGCCACAATTGAAGCTTTCTTT. Translated, it gives CASRDTLRGQATIEAFF.

Many counts were recorded for this clonotype. This chain joins TRBV7-9 and TRBJ2-1, with 9 bases fitting TRBD1. V trimming: 0 bases; J trimming: 7 bases; junction bases outside the gene matches: 1. Germline CDR1 and CDR2: SEHNR and FQNEAQ (reference sequence). This CDR3 contains 14 residues. The CDR3 is CASSLATGGNEQFF. The CDR3 DNA reads TGTGCCAGCAGCTTAGCGACAGGGGGGAATGAGCAGTTCTTC.